This T cell receptor (beta chain) comes out of a study of shared clonotypes between healthy human individuals (dated by TCRdb to 2018 to 2021). Context from the whole study: A couple of women and a few men aged 18 to 49 years were included in the cohort. For each donor, CD4 naive and CD4 memory were each run on three plates, CD8 naive on two plates, and CD8 memory on one plate. To estimate repertoire size and how much clonotype sharing occurs between individuals, the study deeply sequenced the blood TCR repertoires of roughly 5 healthy adults. To increase sequencing depth and limit assay-specific biases, TCR repertoire library preparation and sequencing were carried out by different laboratories using diverse techniques. Each donor's leukapheresis produced roughly between roughly 0.94 and 9.5 billion PBMCs. Overall results and qualifications from the work: Higher generation probabilities were observed for clonotypes shared by all four sorted-subset donors than for non-shared clonotypes. Based on pairwise subsampling, the degree of clonotype sharing among donors was expected to be affected by sequencing depth. About 5% of naive CD4, 3% to 4% of naive CD8, roughly 2.4% of memory CD4, and 0.4% of memory CD8 clonotypes were shared across several donors. The genetic and exposure-history diversity represented was limited by the small number of donors. Incomplete sequencing was indicated by rarefaction of sorted-subset datasets, despite the large sequencing depth. Sampling was limited to blood, and TCR repertoires in tissue likely differ from TCR repertoires in blood. Naive subsets generally had larger estimated clonotype richness than memory subsets.

Notes on this clone: Its antigen is unknown. No much larger clone is present one base from it, and per-base qualities are unavailable. The sample holds other DNA sequences that translate to the same CDR3.

CD8 naive samples were CD45RO-negative cells positively selected for CCR7, giving a CD45RA+CCR7+ population that excluded TemRA cells. Donors were healthy HIV-negative adults with no recently reported acute infections or vaccinations. Every donor was a Caucasian adult living in Nashville, Tennessee, USA. Blood was obtained by leukapheresis, after which PBMCs were separated by Ficoll-Histopaque density gradient centrifugation and cryopreserved in liquid nitrogen vapor phase. Analytical flow cytometry was used to check the purity and quantity of each magnetically sorted T cell population. Genomic DNA was isolated from every sorted fraction and measured by UV absorbance on a Nanodrop 2000c. Using the deep immunoSEQ assay, TCR CDR3 regions were amplified from genomic DNA by multiplex PCR. Extracted genomic DNA from each cell subset was spread evenly across all wells of several immunoSEQ 96-well plates, with each plate serving as a replicate. For sorted subsets, approximately 0.2 ug of genomic DNA, equivalent to around 31,000 T cell genomes, went into each replicate PCR. Purified libraries were quantified with a Qubit 3.0 fluorometer, sized on a Bioanalyzer 2100, and re-quantified with the KAPA Library Quantification kit. Every immunoSEQ 96-well plate was sequenced on a dedicated single-read 150-cycle Illumina NextSeq 550 flow cell. Turning to the authors' computational methods: Because the immunoSEQ output included only junctional sequences and no quality scores, the filtering could not be the same as the filtering used for full-length reads. To assign V/J genes and CDR3, sequences were annotated using PyIR, a Python wrapper for IgBLAST v1.9, with IMGT germline references. Reads were removed for weak V/J assignments (E-value above 1e-6), missing CDR3, stop codons, out-of-frame junctions, or ambiguous translated residues. V3J clonotypes were defined as sequences sharing an identical inferred V gene, J gene, and CDR3 amino acid sequence. To compute the percentage overlap between repertoires, the number of shared unique clonotypes was divided by the size of the smaller repertoire. Richness of each repertoire was evaluated using RTK rarefaction, the Chao1 estimator, and Recon v2.1 estimates of unobserved clonotypes. Generation probabilities for all TCRbeta clonotypes obtained by the gDNA method from a few donors were computed using OLGA. TCRdb retrieved this table from immuneACCESS and kept in-frame rearrangements only. Not all clones are present; in checked studies, unresolved V genes account for under half, and no reason is known for the remainder. The V and J calls and clone size come from that table; D and trimming were worked out from the DNA. A total of around 2,100,000 clones appear in this sample, approximately 94% of them only once. The ten largest account for 1% to 1.5% of the sample.

Germline trimming amounts to 5 bases on V and 1 base on J, with 2 as the count of junction bases outside the gene matches. From its cysteine to its phenylalanine, the CDR3 spans 13 amino acids. Solely the CDR3 DNA is kept, with 39 bases framed from the first base. Via the germline V gene (reference sequence), CDR1 is LNHDA and CDR2 SQIVND. This sequence originates from a man younger than 35 in good health. Specimen: naive CD8+ T cells sorted from blood. Per the publication, the cell subset or site label means: CD45RA+CCR7+. The V and J genes are TRBV19 and TRBJ2-7, with 7 junctional bases fitting TRBD2. CDR3 reads: CASSLGGSYEQYF. The sequenced DNA: TGTGCCAGTAGTTTGGGGGGGTCCTACGAGCAGTACTTC.